These T cell receptor beta chains were read from a single sample in a study of T cells after yellow fever vaccination. TCRdb analysed the 5' RACE reads with MiXCR anew, one entry per CDR3 protein. Of some 9,600 distinct CDR3 sequences listed, around 4.8% are singletons. Sequenced here: PBMCs, either bulk or a sorted T-cell subset (CD4+, CD8+, memory, or dextramer-sorted; not recorded which), sampled roughly 14 days after the first yellow fever vaccination. Receptors were obtained from a man younger than 30 who received the YFV17D yellow fever vaccine. The CDR3 runs from the conserved cysteine through the conserved F or W. The D gene is left open where the match is weak. Some rows have no size entry. The others give once, few or many, or a class for an expanded clone.

TRBJ1-4 many NA TRBV20-1 TGCAGTGCTAGAGATCAGTTTAATGAAAAACTGTTTTTT CSARDQFNEKLFF
TRBJ1-1 many NA TRBV18 TGTGCCAGCTCCCCGACACGGAATACTGAAGCTTTCTTT CASSPTRNTEAFF
TRBJ2-5 medium-sized NA TRBV5-1 TGCGCCAGCAGCTTGGATCTCCCTCAAGAGACCCAGTACTTC CASSLDLPQETQYF
TRBJ2-3 many TRBD2 TRBV5-1 TGCGCCAGCAGCTTCAGAGCGGGGGACGTCACAGATACGCAGTATTTT CASSFRAGDVTDTQYF
TRBJ1-2 many NA TRBV19 TGTGCCAGTGCCGGTGGGGGCTTAGATGGCTACACCTTC CASAGGGLDGYTF
TRBJ2-5 many NA TRBV6-5 TGTGCCAGCAGTTACTCGGGCAGGGGAGAGACCCAGTACTTC CASSYSGRGETQYF
TRBJ2-1 medium-sized TRBD2 TRBV20-1 TGCAGTGCTAGAGCTCTAGCGGGGACCAACAATGAGCAGTTCTTC CSARALAGTNNEQFF
TRBJ1-3 many NA TRBV4-2 TGTGCCAGCAGCCAAGATCCGGGGGGATACTCTGGAAACACCATATATTTT CASSQDPGGYSGNTIYF
TRBJ2-3 many NA TRBV12-3/TRBV12-4 TGCGTCACCATGCGGGGGCATGGAGATACGCAGTATTTT CVTMRGHGDTQYF
TRBJ2-5 many TRBD2 TRBV7-2 TGTGCCAGCAGCCAGCCGTGGGGGGGGTTGGCCCAGTACTTC CASSQPWGGLAQYF
TRBJ1-6 many NA TRBV12-3/TRBV12-4 TGTGCCAGCAGTCTAGGACCCGGCGCAGGGTCACCCCTCCACTTT CASSLGPGAGSPLHF
TRBJ2-3 many NA TRBV2 TGTGCCAGCATGAAGGAAAACACAGATACGCAGTATTTT CASMKENTDTQYF
TRBJ2-5 many NA TRBV20-1 TGCAGTGCTAATCCGGGCGGCCAAGAGACCCAGTACTTC CSANPGGQETQYF
TRBJ2-3 many TRBD1 TRBV12-5 TGTGCTAGTGCCGAGGGGGCGAGTACGCAGTATTTT CASAEGASTQYF
TRBJ2-6 many NA TRBV7-2 TGTGCCAGCAGCGTAGGTCTCTCTGGGGCCAACGTCCTGACTTTC CASSVGLSGANVLTF
TRBJ2-5 medium-sized TRBD1 TRBV20-1 TGCAGTGCTCGCCGGGACAGGGTCCAAGAGACCCAGTACTTC CSARRDRVQETQYF
TRBJ1-5 many TRBD1 TRBV5-1 TGCGCCAGCCGGACAGGGCCCAATCAGCCCCAGCATTTT CASRTGPNQPQHF
TRBJ2-4 many NA TRBV5-1 TGCGCCAGCACCGTAGGTATTAGCGGAAGAAACATTCAGTACTTC CASTVGISGRNIQYF
TRBJ2-2 medium-sized NA TRBV6-5 TGTGCCAGCCGCCGCCGAGCGGCGAACACCGGGGAGCTGTTTTTT CASRRRAANTGELFF
TRBJ2-2 NA NA TRBV7-2 TGTGCCAGCAGCCAGGGATCGAACACCGGGGAGCTGTTTTTT CASSQGSNTGELFF
TRBJ1-3 few NA TRBV12-3/TRBV12-4 TGTGCCAGCAGTTTAGGCCTCCCAGGGTTAAACACCATATATTTT CASSLGLPGLNTIYF
TRBJ2-3 many NA TRBV7-2 TGTGCCAGCAGCTTATATCGAGATACGCAGTATTTT CASSLYRDTQYF
TRBJ2-5 medium-sized NA TRBV25-1 TGTGCCAGCAGTGAATGGGGGGCGCAGACCCAGTACTTC CASSEWGAQTQYF
TRBJ2-2 many NA TRBV10-3 TGTGCCATCAGTGAACTAGCTAGCACCGGGGAGCTGTTTTTT CAISELASTGELFF
TRBJ2-3 many NA TRBV5-6 TGTGCCAGCAGCTTTGAGACACTACTTACAGATACGCAGTATTTT CASSFETLLTDTQYF
TRBJ1-5 many NA TRBV24-1 TGTGCCACCAGTGACCCCGGGGGCAATCAGCCCCAGCATTTT CATSDPGGNQPQHF
TRBJ1-2 many TRBD1 TRBV29-1 TGCAGCGTTGAACCTCAGGGGGTAGGGTTCGACTATGGCTACACCTTC CSVEPQGVGFDYGYTF
TRBJ2-7 many NA TRBV7-2 TGTGCCAGCAGCTTAGCGTGGCAGACCTACGAGCAGTACTTC CASSLAWQTYEQYF
TRBJ2-7 many NA TRBV25-1 TGTGCCAGCAGTGAATCTACCTACGAGCAGTACTTC CASSESTYEQYF
TRBJ2-7 medium-sized TRBD1 TRBV29-1 TGCAGCGTTTTTCGACAGGGGTCCTACGAGCAGTACTTC CSVFRQGSYEQYF
TRBJ2-2 many NA TRBV20-1 TGCAGTGCTAGAGCATCAGGCCCCGAGGCCGGGGAGCTGTTTTTT CSARASGPEAGELFF
TRBJ2-1 medium-sized TRBD1 TRBV9 TGTGCCAGCAGCGTAGCTGAGGACAGGCCTGACAATGAGCAGTTCTTC CASSVAEDRPDNEQFF
TRBJ2-4 many TRBD2 TRBV4-2 TGTGCCAGCAGCCAAGAACTAGCGGGGGTGCTTATTCAGTACTTC CASSQELAGVLIQYF
TRBJ1-1 many NA TRBV12-3/TRBV12-4 TGTGCCAGCAGACACCGGAGGCTGAACACTGAAGCTTTCTTT CASRHRRLNTEAFF
TRBJ2-1 medium-sized TRBD2 TRBV7-6 TGTGCCAGCAGCTTAGGGGCTAGCGGGGGCCATAATGAGCAGTTCTTC CASSLGASGGHNEQFF
TRBJ2-5 many NA TRBV5-1 TGCGCCAGCAGCCCTGGGCCAGGGGAGACCCAGTACTTC CASSPGPGETQYF
TRBJ1-1 many NA TRBV19 TGTGCCAGTAGTACCGGACGGACGGTGAACACTGAAGCTTTCTTT CASSTGRTVNTEAFF
TRBJ1-4 many NA TRBV20-1 TGCAGTGCTCGGAGCGGGGGTTGGAATGAAAAACTGTTTTTT CSARSGGWNEKLFF
TRBJ2-5 few TRBD1 TRBV20-1 TGCAGTGCCGTGGGACCAGACAGGGCGGGAGAGACCCAGTACTTC CSAVGPDRAGETQYF
TRBJ1-4 many TRBD1 TRBV11-2 TGTGCCAGCAGCTCCATCAGGGGGCGAGGTGAAAAACTGTTTTTT CASSSIRGRGEKLFF
TRBJ1-2 many TRBD1 TRBV6-1 TGTGCCAGCAGGGACACAGGGGGAGACTATGGCTACACCTTC CASRDTGGDYGYTF
TRBJ2-2 many NA TRBV23-1 TGCGCCAGCAGTCAAATCGAGGGAGATGACACCGGGGAGCTGTTTTTT CASSQIEGDDTGELFF
TRBJ1-2 medium-sized TRBD1 TRBV7-9 TGTGCCAGCAGCTCGACAGGGGACTATGGCTACACCTTC CASSSTGDYGYTF
TRBJ2-2 many TRBD1 TRBV12-3/TRBV12-4 TGTGCCAGCAGTTTAGCGCTCAGGGGGCCCGGGGAGCTGTTTTTT CASSLALRGPGELFF
TRBJ2-3 many NA TRBV5-1 TGCGCCAGCAGCTTTGTCCAGGGCTCAGATACGCAGTATTTT CASSFVQGSDTQYF
TRBJ2-3 many TRBD2 TRBV5-1 TGCGCCAGCAGCTTGCCACTAGCGGGGGGGGTCACAGATACGCAGTATTTT CASSLPLAGGVTDTQYF
TRBJ1-1 many TRBD1 TRBV5-4 TGTGCCAGCAGCTTGGACAGGGGGCATGGCACTGAAGCTTTCTTT CASSLDRGHGTEAFF
TRBJ1-1 medium-sized NA TRBV20-1 TGCAGTGCTAGAGCCATAGTCCTTCCTAACACTGAAGCTTTCTTT CSARAIVLPNTEAFF
TRBJ2-6 medium-sized NA TRBV5-1 TGCGCCAGCAGCTTGGTCGGGAGCTCTGGGGCCAACGTCCTGACTTTC CASSLVGSSGANVLTF
TRBJ1-2 many NA TRBV5-1 TGCGCCAGCAGCTTGGCGGGGGATGGCTACACCTTC CASSLAGDGYTF
TRBJ2-6 many NA TRBV6-4 TGTGCCAGCAGTGCTGAGTTCTCTGGGGCCAACGTCCTGACTTTC CASSAEFSGANVLTF
TRBJ2-1 medium-sized NA TRBV7-6 TGTGCCAGCAGCTTACAGGGGACCTACAATGAGCAGTTCTTC CASSLQGTYNEQFF
TRBJ2-3 medium-sized NA TRBV12-3/TRBV12-4 TGTGCCAGCAGTGTCCGGACGGATACGCAGTATTTT CASSVRTDTQYF